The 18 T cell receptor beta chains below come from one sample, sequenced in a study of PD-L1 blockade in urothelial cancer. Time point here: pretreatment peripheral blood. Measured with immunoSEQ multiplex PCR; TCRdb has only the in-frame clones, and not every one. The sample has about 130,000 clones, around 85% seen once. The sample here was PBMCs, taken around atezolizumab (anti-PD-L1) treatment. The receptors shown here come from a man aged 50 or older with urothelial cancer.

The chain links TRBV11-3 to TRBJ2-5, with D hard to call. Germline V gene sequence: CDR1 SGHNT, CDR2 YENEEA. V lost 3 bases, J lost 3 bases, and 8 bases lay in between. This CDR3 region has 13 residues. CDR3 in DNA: TGTGCCAGCAGCTTTCGTCAGGAAGAGACCCAGTACTTC. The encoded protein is CASSFRQEETQYF.

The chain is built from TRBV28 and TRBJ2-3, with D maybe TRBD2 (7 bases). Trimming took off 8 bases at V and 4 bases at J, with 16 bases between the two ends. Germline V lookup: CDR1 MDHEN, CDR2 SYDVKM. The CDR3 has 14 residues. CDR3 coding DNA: TGTGCCAGCGGGGGAGGGGGGGGTCCAGATACGCAGTATTTT. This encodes CASGGGGGPDTQYF.

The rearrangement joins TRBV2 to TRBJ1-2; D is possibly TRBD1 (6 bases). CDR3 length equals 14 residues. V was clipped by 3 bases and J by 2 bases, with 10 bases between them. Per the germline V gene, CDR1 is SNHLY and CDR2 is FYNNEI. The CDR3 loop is CASSEDSSNYGYTF. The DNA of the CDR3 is TGTGCCAGCAGTGAGGACAGTTCCAACTATGGCTACACCTTC.

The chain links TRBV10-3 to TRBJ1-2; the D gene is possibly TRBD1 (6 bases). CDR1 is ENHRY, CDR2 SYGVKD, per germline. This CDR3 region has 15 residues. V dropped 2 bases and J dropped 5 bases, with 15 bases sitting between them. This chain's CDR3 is CAISENTGKGYGYTF. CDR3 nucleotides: TGTGCCATCAGTGAGAACACAGGGAAGGGATATGGCTACACCTTC.

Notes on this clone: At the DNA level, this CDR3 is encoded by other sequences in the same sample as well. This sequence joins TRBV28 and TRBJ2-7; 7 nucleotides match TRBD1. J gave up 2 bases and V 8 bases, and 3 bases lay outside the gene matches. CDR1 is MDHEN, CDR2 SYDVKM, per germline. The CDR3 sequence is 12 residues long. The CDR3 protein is CASRQGTYEQYF. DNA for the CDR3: TGTGCCAGCCGACAGGGAACCTACGAGCAGTACTTC.

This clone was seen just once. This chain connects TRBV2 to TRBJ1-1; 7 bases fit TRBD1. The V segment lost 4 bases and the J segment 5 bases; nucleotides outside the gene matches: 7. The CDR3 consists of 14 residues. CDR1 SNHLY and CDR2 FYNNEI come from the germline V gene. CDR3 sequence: CASSAGTARTEAFF. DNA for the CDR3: TGTGCCAGCAGTGCCGGGACAGCCAGGACTGAAGCTTTCTTT.

The CDR3 sequence: CASSPLGQGYEQYF. The CDR3 DNA reads as TGTGCCAGCAGTCCCTTGGGACAGGGATACGAGCAGTACTTC. V usage is TRBV27 and J usage is TRBJ2-7; 9 positions match TRBD1. CDR1 and CDR2 from the germline V gene are MNHEY and SMNVEV (reference sequence). J was trimmed by 4 bases and V by 5 bases; bases with no gene match: 6. This CDR3 region has 14 residues.

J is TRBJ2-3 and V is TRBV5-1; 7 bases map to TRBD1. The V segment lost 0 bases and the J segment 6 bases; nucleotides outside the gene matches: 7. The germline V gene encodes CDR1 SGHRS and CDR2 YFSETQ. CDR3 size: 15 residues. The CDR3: CASSLGRQGLDTQYF. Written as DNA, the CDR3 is TGCGCCAGCAGCTTGGGCAGACAGGGTCTGGATACGCAGTATTTT.

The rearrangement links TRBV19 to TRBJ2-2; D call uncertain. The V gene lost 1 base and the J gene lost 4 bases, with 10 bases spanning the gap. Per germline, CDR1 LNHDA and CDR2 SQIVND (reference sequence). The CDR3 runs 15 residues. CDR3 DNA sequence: TGTGCCAGTAGTATAGGCCTAGTCCCCACCGGGGAGCTGTTTTTT. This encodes CASSIGLVPTGELFF. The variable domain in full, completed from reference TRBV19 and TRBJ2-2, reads DGGITQSPKYLFRKEGQNVTLSCEQNLNHDAMYWYRQDPGQGLRLIYYSQIVNDFQKGDIAEGYSVSREKKESFPLTVTSAQKNPTAFYLCASSIGLVPTGELFFGEGSRLTVL.

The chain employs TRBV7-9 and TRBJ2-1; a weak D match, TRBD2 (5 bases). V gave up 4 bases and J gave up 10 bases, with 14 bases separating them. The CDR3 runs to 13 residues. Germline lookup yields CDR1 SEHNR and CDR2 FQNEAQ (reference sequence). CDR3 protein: CASSSTGLGEQFF. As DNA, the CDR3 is TGTGCCAGCAGCTCCACGGGGTTGGGAGAGCAGTTCTTC.

The CDR3 DNA reads as TGTGCCAGCTCATTGGGGACTAGCGCTTACCTAGCCAAAAACATTCAGTACTTC. Amino acids: CASSLGTSAYLAKNIQYF. The J gene is TRBJ2-4, the V gene TRBV18, with 10 bases fitting TRBD2. The CDR3 loop spans 18 amino acids. The J segment lost 0 bases and the V segment lost 5 bases, leaving 10 bases of the junction unmatched. CDR1 KGHSH and CDR2 LQKENI come from the germline V gene.

The CDR3 DNA follows: TGTGCCAGCCGCACCGGACAGATTTATAATTCACCCCTCCACTTT. Protein sequence: CASRTGQIYNSPLHF. This chain connects TRBV2 to TRBJ1-6; D might be TRBD1 (6 bases). V lost 8 bases to trimming and J lost 4 bases, with 15 bases between them. Germline CDR1 SNHLY, CDR2 FYNNEI. The CDR3 totals 15 residues.

The CDR3 DNA follows: TGTGCCACCAGCAGAGGGGTGGCAGGGCACTCCTACGAGCAGTACTTC. This encodes CATSRGVAGHSYEQYF. This rearrangement joins TRBV15 to TRBJ2-7; D possibly corresponds to TRBD1 (5 bases). This CDR3 has 16 residues. Germline CDR1 LNHNV, CDR2 YYDKDF (reference sequence). The V end was cut by 1 base, the J end by 0 bases, with 13 bases between.

CDR3 sequence: CASSWGREAGELFF. The CDR3 nucleotides are TGTGCCAGCAGCTGGGGGAGGGAGGCCGGGGAGCTGTTTTTT. The rearrangement links TRBV5-4 to TRBJ2-2; 7 bases align to TRBD2. V lost 3 bases, J lost 6 bases, and 5 bases stayed unmatched. Germline values: CDR1 SGHNT, CDR2 YYREEE (reference sequence). This CDR3 comprises 14 residues.

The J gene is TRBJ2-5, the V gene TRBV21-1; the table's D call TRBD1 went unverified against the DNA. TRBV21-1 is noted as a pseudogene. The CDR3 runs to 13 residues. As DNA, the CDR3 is TGTGCCATCAAGGACAGGGCCCAAGAGACCCAGTACTTC. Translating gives CAIKDRAQETQYF.

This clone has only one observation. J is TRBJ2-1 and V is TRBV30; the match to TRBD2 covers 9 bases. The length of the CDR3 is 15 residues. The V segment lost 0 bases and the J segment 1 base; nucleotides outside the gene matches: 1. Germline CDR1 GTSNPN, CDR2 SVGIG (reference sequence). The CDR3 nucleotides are TGTGCCTGGAGTGTAGCGGGAGGATCCTACAATGAGCAGTTCTTC. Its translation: CAWSVAGGSYNEQFF.

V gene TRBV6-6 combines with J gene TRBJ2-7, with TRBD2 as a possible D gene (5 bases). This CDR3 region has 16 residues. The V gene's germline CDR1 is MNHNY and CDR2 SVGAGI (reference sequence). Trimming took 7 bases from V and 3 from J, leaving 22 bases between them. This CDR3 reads CASNSPLRAGNYEQYF. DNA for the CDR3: TGTGCCAGCAACTCTCCCCTGAGGGCGGGCAACTACGAGCAGTACTTC.

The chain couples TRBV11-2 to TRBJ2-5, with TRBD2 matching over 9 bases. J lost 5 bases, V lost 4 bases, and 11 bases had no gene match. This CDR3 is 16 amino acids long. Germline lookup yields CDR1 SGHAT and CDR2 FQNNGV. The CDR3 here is CASSSPGREGAETQYF. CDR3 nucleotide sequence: TGTGCCAGCAGCTCTCCCGGGCGGGAGGGGGCGGAGACCCAGTACTTC.